The next 2 T cell receptor beta chains were all read from a single sample in a study of blood T cell repertoires in COVID-19. The table came from immunoSEQ multiplex PCR; TCRdb's copy has only in-frame clones and leaves some out. The profile shows about 440,000 clones, 90% of them singletons. Material for sequencing was PBMCs or T cells enriched from blood (not recorded which). These receptors were taken from a young man who had recovered from COVID-19.

The gene calls are TRBV29-1 and TRBJ1-2, with 7 bases identical to TRBD1. V gave up 2 bases and J gave up 4 bases; unmatched junction bases: 10. This CDR3 contains 15 residues. Germline assignment: CDR1 SQVTM and CDR2 ANQGSEA. CDR3 nucleotides: TGCAGCGTTGAATTCCGGGACAGTGAACTCTATGGCTACACCTTC. Translation: CSVEFRDSELYGYTF.

CDR3 sequence reads: CASSPNFLILTDTQYF. The CDR3 bases are TGTGCCAGCAGCCCAAACTTTTTAATCTTGACAGATACGCAGTATTTT. The gene calls are TRBV11-2 and TRBJ2-3; D gene uncertain. The CDR3 sequence is 16 residues long. Germline lookup yields CDR1 SGHAT and CDR2 FQNNGV. The V gene lost 5 bases and the J gene lost 3 bases, with 18 bases spanning the gap.